The 8 T cell receptor beta chains reported below all come from one sample, sequenced in a study of early T cells in non-severe SARS-CoV-2 infection (dated by TCRdb to the early 2020s). Library preparation used 5' RACE. The sequencer listed for this sample is NextSeq 500. TCRdb applied fastp at Q25 and MiXCR to the public reads, then kept only in-frame beta chains. Entries that share a CDR3 protein sequence are merged under the most common genes and DNA. The sample table lists some 77,000 distinct CDR3 sequences, 10% to 15% of them with a count of one. The biggest ten clones account for about 14% of the sample. This specimen was whole blood, taken at baseline. The origin of the receptors is an adult who was a healthcare worker with PCR-confirmed SARS-CoV-2 infection or an uninfected control (not recorded which). The donor label of this sample is uncertain.

The rearrangement joins TRBV5-5 to TRBJ2-7, with a weak D call TRBD2 (6 bases). CDR3 length: 14 residues. V was cut by 10 bases and J by 6 bases, with 23 bases left in between. Germline-derived CDR1 and CDR2 are SGHKS and YYEKEE (reference sequence). CDR3: CAGAYLAGYGEQYF. The CDR3 nucleotides are TGTGCCGGAGCCTATTTGGCGGGATACGGCGAGCAGTACTTC.

This clonotype occurred a few times. The chain recombines TRBV27 with TRBJ2-1; D gene uncertain. The germline V and J ends were trimmed by 7 bases and 7 bases, with 14 bases remaining between them. Per the germline V gene, CDR1 is MNHEY and CDR2 is SMNVEV (reference sequence). The CDR3 loop spans 13 amino acids. The CDR3 is CASTDGSDNEQFF. CDR3 nucleotides: TGTGCCAGCACCGACGGCAGCGATAATGAGCAGTTCTTC.

This clonotype showed up just a few times. V is TRBV25-1 and J is TRBJ1-1, with unresolved D. The CDR3 has 13 residues. Deletions cut 5 bases from V and 1 base from J, with 8 bases between. Germline V gene lookup returns CDR1 MGHDK and CDR2 SYGVNS. CDR3 amino acids: CASSRGGNTEAFF. The CDR3 nucleotides read TGTGCCAGCAGTCGGGGAGGGAACACTGAAGCTTTCTTT.

This clonotype was detected a few times. This chain links TRBV7-6 with TRBJ1-1; D is ambiguous. This CDR3 is 15 amino acids long. Trimming took 4 bases from V and 0 from J, leaving 12 bases between them. Germline values: CDR1 SGHVS, CDR2 FNYEAQ. The CDR3 loop is CASSSEAAMNTEAFF. CDR3 bases: TGTGCCAGCAGCTCAGAAGCAGCGATGAACACTGAAGCTTTCTTT. The full variable domain, completed using reference TRBV7-6 and TRBJ1-1, is GAGVSQSPRYKVTKRGQDVALRCDPISGHVSLYWYRQALGQGPEFLTYFNYEAQQDKSGLPNDRFSAERPEGSISTLTIQRTEQRDSAMYRCASSSEAAMNTEAFFGQGTRLTVV.

The chain has TRBV7-8 and TRBJ2-4; 13 bases line up with TRBD2. Germline values: CDR1 SGHVS, CDR2 FQNEAQ. The CDR3 contains 18 residues. Trimming removed 1 base from V and 2 bases from J; junction bases left unmatched: 5. CDR3 DNA: TGTGCCAGCAGCTTAGGAGGGACTAGCGGGAACCCCAAAAACATTCAGTACTTC. Translated, it gives CASSLGGTSGNPKNIQYF.

V and J are TRBV20-1 and TRBJ2-5, with 8 bases that match TRBD2. The CDR3 length is 15 residues. V lost 0 bases and J lost 4; bases outside the gene matches: 7. Germline-derived CDR1 and CDR2 are DFQATT and SNEGSKA (reference sequence). Here the CDR3 DNA reads TGCAGTGCTAGAGATGCTAGCGGGCCTTCAGAGACCCAGTACTTC. Amino acid sequence: CSARDASGPSETQYF.

V usage is TRBV18 and J usage is TRBJ2-7; tentatively, D is TRBD1 or TRBD2 (6 bases each). The germline CDR1 and CDR2 sequences are KGHSH and LQKENI. This CDR3 comprises 14 residues. The V and J ends lost 5 bases and 0 bases respectively, with 11 bases between them. This chain's CDR3 is CASSGGLSSYEQYF. As DNA, the CDR3 is TGTGCCAGCTCAGGGGGGCTCAGCTCCTACGAGCAGTACTTC.

Points on this clonotype: Relative to the germline gene, one junction end is altered; a read error may explain this. V gene TRBV6-5 combines with J gene TRBJ2-7; possibly TRBD1 or TRBD2 for D (5 bases each). This CDR3 contains 15 residues. From germline, CDR1 is MNHEY and CDR2 SVGAGI. The CDR3 is CASSYLGVANYEQYF. The CDR3 region has the DNA TGTGCCAGCAGCTACTTGGGGGTTGCCAACTACGAGCAGTACTTC.